This T cell receptor (beta chain) comes out of a study of cytomegalovirus exposure and HLA in healthy donors. As concerns this clone: The target antigen is unknown.

Broader study findings: Based on reports, TCR beta sequences accurately predicted HLA-A and HLA-B alleles for most subjects. Among the sequence variants, a highly shared cluster was likely an artifact of sequencing.

The PCR ran on 60 Vbeta and 13 Jbeta primers. Sequencing was performed with immunoSEQ multiplex PCR; in TCRdb, only in-frame clones are kept and a portion is missing. The sample contains more than 150,000 clones, around 77% of which appear only once. CDR1 and CDR2 (germline): SGHNT, YYREEE (reference sequence). The CDR3 consists of 14 residues. V lost 3 bases to trimming and J lost 6 bases, with 13 bases between them. The clonotype originates from a woman aged 25 to 45 in good health and CMV-seronegative. This chain joins TRBV5-4 and TRBJ2-1, with TRBD1 as a possible D gene (5 bases). Sequencing used PBMCs. CDR3 amino acids: CASSSGILSNEQFF. The DNA of the CDR3 is TGTGCCAGCAGCTCAGGGATCCTCAGCAATGAGCAGTTCTTC.